This passage covers 12 T cell receptor beta chains from one sample sequenced in a study of T-cell memory formation after mild COVID-19. TCRdb re-called the 5' RACE reads through MiXCR, storing one row per CDR3 protein. The sample holds over 250,000 distinct CDR3 sequences, more than 15% seen once. The sample taken for sequencing was PBMCs or a T cell subset sorted from them (not recorded which). The receptors were sampled from a young man who had mild COVID-19 (a few samples of this study predate the infection). Cell type and time point are not known.

This clonotype was observed a handful of times. This chain links TRBV20-1 with TRBJ1-3; D may be TRBD1 (5 bases). The CDR3 loop spans 12 amino acids. Germline lookup yields CDR1 DFQATT and CDR2 SNEGSKA (reference sequence). Trimming left V 5 bases short and J 9 bases short, with 14 bases between. In nucleotides, the CDR3 is TGCAGTGCTGGGACTGCGGGCGGCACCATATATTTT. Amino acid sequence: CSAGTAGGTIYF.

This clonotype was seen more than once but under ten times. The genes are TRBV5-1 and TRBJ2-1; D gene unclear. Trimming removed 3 bases from V and 6 bases from J, with 19 bases in between. From germline, CDR1 is SGHRS and CDR2 YFSETQ. CDR3 size: 16 residues. The CDR3 here is CASSSPKAPLLNEQFF. CDR3 nucleotides: TGCGCCAGCAGCTCGCCCAAGGCCCCGCTCCTCAATGAGCAGTTCTTC. Full variable domain (outside the CDR3, taken from reference TRBV5-1 and TRBJ2-1): KAGVTQTPRYLIKTRGQQVTLSCSPISGHRSVSWYQQTPGQGLQFLFEYFSETQRNKGNFPGRFSGRQFSNSRSEMNVSTLELGDSALYLCASSSPKAPLLNEQFFGPGTRLTVL.

This clonotype has only a few counts. The chain is built from TRBV7-9 and TRBJ2-3; a weak D match, TRBD1 (5 bases). Trimming cost V 6 bases and J 3 bases, with 13 bases left between them. Germline lookup yields CDR1 SEHNR and CDR2 FQNEAQ (reference sequence). This CDR3 comprises 14 residues. In DNA form, the CDR3 reads TGTGCCAGCAGTAGGACACGAGTTACAGATACGCAGTATTTT. Protein: CASSRTRVTDTQYF.

This clonotype showed up just a few times. V is TRBV14 and J is TRBJ1-1; D ambiguous. V lost 4 bases and J 6 bases, leaving 12 bases between the germline ends. Germline V CDR1 and CDR2: SGHDN, FVKESK. The CDR3 totals 13 residues. CDR3 loop: CASSLGLDAEAFF. Here the CDR3 DNA reads TGTGCCAGCAGCCTAGGTTTGGACGCTGAAGCTTTCTTT.

This chain joins TRBV20-1 and TRBJ1-4, with D possibly TRBD1 on 5 matching bases. Trimming shortened V by 0 bases and J by 5 bases, and 7 bases separated the two germline ends. The CDR3 extends over 13 amino acids. Germline V gene sequence: CDR1 DFQATT, CDR2 SNEGSKA (reference sequence). CDR3 DNA sequence: TGCAGTGCTAGAGACGAGGGGAATGAAAAACTGTTTTTT. Amino acids: CSARDEGNEKLFF.

This clonotype was seen more than once but under ten times. V gene TRBV10-3 combines with J gene TRBJ2-1, with D possibly TRBD2 on 5 matching bases. Germline V lookup: CDR1 ENHRY, CDR2 SYGVKD. The V gene lost 6 bases and the J gene lost 7 bases, with 16 bases spanning the gap. CDR3 length: 14 amino acids. Here the CDR3 reads CAISFGPRGNEQFF. The CDR3 bases are TGTGCCATCAGCTTCGGTCCCCGGGGTAATGAGCAGTTCTTC.

This clonotype was counted between two and nine times. CDR3 coding DNA: TGCGCCAGCAGCTTTAGAGCGGGGGGGCAAGAGACCCAGTACTTC. Translating gives CASSFRAGGQETQYF. V gene TRBV5-1 combines with J gene TRBJ2-5; TRBD2 matches 10 bases. The CDR3 is 15 residues long. V lost 2 bases, J lost 2 bases, and 3 bases stayed unmatched. Per the germline V gene, CDR1 is SGHRS and CDR2 is YFSETQ.

This clonotype came up a few times. The chain links TRBV2 to TRBJ2-5; D might be TRBD1 or TRBD2, each matching 5 bases. V was cut by 3 bases and J by 0 bases, with 8 bases left in between. Germline assignment: CDR1 SNHLY and CDR2 FYNNEI. The CDR3 totals 14 residues. CDR3 residues: CASSEGPNQETQYF. CDR3 in DNA: TGTGCCAGCAGTGAGGGACCTAACCAAGAGACCCAGTACTTC.

This clonotype was counted a few times. The chain carries TRBV7-8 and TRBJ1-2; D not resolved. The CDR3 loop spans 13 amino acids. Germline V gene data show CDR1 as SGHVS and CDR2 as FQNEAQ. The V and J ends lost 1 base and 3 bases respectively, with 6 bases between them. The CDR3 loop reads CASSLGVDYGYTF. CDR3 DNA sequence: TGTGCCAGCAGCTTAGGGGTGGACTATGGCTACACCTTC.

The chain links TRBV4-2 to TRBJ1-4; no clear D gene. There are 16 residues in the CDR3. Trimming cost V 0 bases and J 1 base, with 9 bases left between them. CDR1 is LGHNA, CDR2 YNFKEQ, per germline. DNA for the CDR3: TGTGCCAGCAGCCAAGATCACTGGAGAACTAATGAAAAACTGTTTTTT. Its protein product is CASSQDHWRTNEKLFF.

This clonotype has more than one count but fewer than ten. This rearrangement joins TRBV4-1 to TRBJ2-1; TRBD2 aligns across 9 bases. Per the germline V gene, CDR1 is MGHRA and CDR2 is YSYEKL. The ends lost 3 bases at V and 8 bases at J; junction bases unmatched: 14. This CDR3 comprises 17 residues. Written as DNA, the CDR3 is TGCGCCAGCAGCCAGAGTCGACTAGCGGCGACCTCAGATGAGCAGTTCTTC. Residues: CASSQSRLAATSDEQFF.

The J gene is TRBJ2-3, the V gene TRBV28; D is ambiguous. In germline, CDR1 is MDHEN, CDR2 SYDVKM. V lost 7 bases and J lost 2, with 10 bases in between. The CDR3 has 13 amino acids. The CDR3 DNA is TGTGCCAGCATCCGCGGATCCACAGATACGCAGTATTTT. It specifies CASIRGSTDTQYF.